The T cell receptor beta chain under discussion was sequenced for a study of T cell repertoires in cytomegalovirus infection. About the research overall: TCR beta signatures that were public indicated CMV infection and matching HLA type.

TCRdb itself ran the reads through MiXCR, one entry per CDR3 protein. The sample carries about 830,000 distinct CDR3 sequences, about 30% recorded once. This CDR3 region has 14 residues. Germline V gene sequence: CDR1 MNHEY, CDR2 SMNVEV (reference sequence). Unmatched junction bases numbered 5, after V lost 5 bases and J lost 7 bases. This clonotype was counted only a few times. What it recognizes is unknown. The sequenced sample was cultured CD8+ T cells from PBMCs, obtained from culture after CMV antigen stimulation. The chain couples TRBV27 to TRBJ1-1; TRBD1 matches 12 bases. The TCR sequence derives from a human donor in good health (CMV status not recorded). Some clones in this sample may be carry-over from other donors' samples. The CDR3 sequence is CASSPGTGGVEAFF. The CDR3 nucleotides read TGTGCCAGCAGTCCAGGGACAGGGGGCGTTGAAGCTTTCTTT.